Presented here are 11 T cell receptor beta chains from one specimen sequenced in a study of cytomegalovirus exposure and HLA in healthy donors. PCR used 60 Vbeta primers and 13 Jbeta primers. Produced via immunoSEQ multiplex PCR; TCRdb's table is partial and in-frame only. The sample carries 75,000 to 90,000 clones, about 79% recorded once. Sequencing was performed on PBMCs. The receptors come from a male donor in good health and CMV-seropositive.

V gene TRBV4-3 combines with J gene TRBJ1-5; unclear D gene. The CDR3 runs 15 residues. Trimming took 4 bases from V and 1 from J, leaving 11 bases between them. CDR1 is LGHNA and CDR2 is YSLEER in the germline V gene. The CDR3 loop reads CASSPIVGSNQPQHF. CDR3 nucleotide sequence: TGCGCCAGCAGCCCGATAGTCGGGAGCAATCAGCCCCAGCATTTT.

This clone was counted between two and nine times. The chain carries TRBV10-3 and TRBJ1-1; possible D gene TRBD1, 6 bases. CDR3 length: 13 residues. Germline values: CDR1 ENHRY, CDR2 SYGVKD. The V gene lost 0 bases and the J gene lost 4 bases, with 6 bases spanning the gap. The CDR3 coding sequence is TGTGCCATCAGTGAGTCAGGGGGCACTGAAGCTTTCTTT. Protein: CAISESGGTEAFF.

V is TRBV14 and J is TRBJ2-2; D gene uncertain. The CDR3 has 16 amino acids. V lost 1 base, J lost 4 bases, and 13 bases lay in between. CDR1 and CDR2 (germline): SGHDN, FVKESK. CDR3 sequence (DNA): TGTGCCAGCAGCCAAGTATACAGTGGTATCACCGGGGAGCTGTTTTTT. This translates into CASSQVYSGITGELFF. Full variable domain (outside the CDR3, taken from reference TRBV14 and TRBJ2-2): EAGVTQFPSHSVIEKGQTVTLRCDPISGHDNLYWYRRVMGKEIKFLLHFVKESKQDESGMPNNRFLAERTGGTYSTLKVQPAELEDSGVYFCASSQVYSGITGELFFGEGSRLTVL.

The chain couples TRBV28 to TRBJ1-2, with D unclear. CDR3 length: 14 residues. The V and J ends lost 6 bases and 0 bases respectively, with 11 bases between them. Germline values: CDR1 MDHEN, CDR2 SYDVKM. CDR3 coding DNA: TGTGCCAGCAGAGTTAGTGGAGCTAACTATGGCTACACCTTC. Translating gives CASRVSGANYGYTF.

This sequence joins TRBV11-2 and TRBJ2-7, with a weak D call TRBD1 (6 bases). CDR1 is SGHAT and CDR2 is FQNNGV in the germline V gene. Trimming took 5 bases from V and 3 from J, leaving 11 bases between them. This CDR3 is built from 13 residues. This CDR3 is CASSQRDIYEQYF. CDR3 sequence (DNA): TGTGCCAGCAGCCAACGGGACATCTACGAGCAGTACTTC.

This CDR3 reads CASSSTGVDEQYF. In DNA, the CDR3 is TGTGCCAGCAGTTCCACAGGGGTGGACGAGCAGTACTTC. The chain couples TRBV28 to TRBJ2-7, with 7 bases matching TRBD1. The J segment lost 5 bases and the V segment lost 4 bases, leaving 5 bases of the junction unmatched. The CDR3 consists of 13 residues. Germline V CDR1 and CDR2: MDHEN, SYDVKM.

This rearrangement joins TRBV5-8 to TRBJ2-7, with D perhaps TRBD1 (5 bases). Trimming cost V 2 bases and J 2 bases, with 8 bases left between them. Germline V gene sequence: CDR1 SGHTS, CDR2 YDEGEE. This CDR3 spans 13 amino acids. CDR3 DNA sequence: TGTGCCAGCAGCTTAGTGGGGCCCTACGAGCAGTACTTC. It translates to CASSLVGPYEQYF.

This clone showed up just a few times. The rearrangement links TRBV7-8 to TRBJ2-5, with D unclear. The J call may be in error: the DNA end matches TRBJ2-7 better. CDR1 is SGHVS and CDR2 is FQNEAQ in the germline V gene. The CDR3 runs 13 residues. In nucleotides, the CDR3 is TGTGCCAGCAGCTTAGCGGAGTCCTACGAGCAGTACTTC. This translates into CASSLAESYEQYF.

The CDR3: CASNVQGYQSSGNTIYF. The CDR3 nucleotides read TGTGCCAGCAACGTACAGGGATACCAAAGCTCTGGAAACACCATATATTTT. The chain joins TRBV28 to TRBJ1-3, with TRBD1 as a possible D gene (6 bases). Trimming removed 7 bases at V and 0 bases at J, with 19 bases between. This CDR3 spans 17 amino acids. Germline CDR1 reads MDHEN; CDR2 reads SYDVKM.

The rearrangement uses TRBV5-1 and TRBJ1-1, with TRBD1 as a possible D gene (5 bases). V lost 1 base and J lost 4, with 14 bases in between. The CDR3 sequence is 15 residues long. Germline CDR1 is SGHRS and CDR2 is YFSETQ. The CDR3 DNA follows: TGCGCCAGCAGCTTGTTTGGGGCAATGGGCACTGAAGCTTTCTTT. Translating it yields CASSLFGAMGTEAFF. Filled out from reference TRBV5-1 and TRBJ1-1, the complete variable domain reads KAGVTQTPRYLIKTRGQQVTLSCSPISGHRSVSWYQQTPGQGLQFLFEYFSETQRNKGNFPGRFSGRQFSNSRSEMNVSTLELGDSALYLCASSLFGAMGTEAFFGQGTRLTVV.

The V call is TRBV21-1, the J call TRBJ1-3; the table's D call of TRBD1 was not tested on the DNA. TRBV21-1 is shown as a pseudogene. The CDR3 is 17 residues long. The CDR3 region has the DNA TGTGCCAGCAGCAAATGGGTCAGGGGATGCTCTGGAAACACCATATATTTT. This translates into CASSKWVRGCSGNTIYF.